A single sample gave rise to the 32 T cell receptor beta chains below, sequenced in a study of T cell repertoires in ileal Crohn's disease. Time point indicated: neoterminal ileum biopsy at postoperative endoscopy, about 6 months after surgery. Data came from immunoSEQ multiplex PCR; TCRdb stores just in-frame clones and leaves some out. The sample records some 7,100 clones, 60% to 80% being singletons. The specimen sequenced was ileal tissue. The receptors were gathered from an adult with Crohn's disease.

The rearrangement links TRBV7-6 to TRBJ2-7; TRBD1 agrees at 7 bases. The V gene's germline CDR1 is SGHVS and CDR2 FNYEAQ. The CDR3 totals 14 residues. Trimming at V came to 6 bases and at J to 5 bases, leaving 10 bases not matched to a gene. CDR3 loop: CASSPGGIVNEQYF. The CDR3 DNA sequence: TGTGCCAGCAGTCCAGGGGGTATAGTTAACGAGCAGTACTTC.

In this sample, this clone turned up once. This sequence joins TRBV7-9 and TRBJ2-5; the match to TRBD1 covers 9 bases. The V gene end was trimmed by 1 base and the J gene end by 6 bases; junction bases not matched to a gene: 3. CDR1 is SEHNR and CDR2 is FQNEAQ in the germline V gene (reference sequence). The CDR3 runs 14 residues. In DNA, the CDR3 is TGTGCCAGCAGCTTAGAGGACAGGGGACAGACCCAGTACTTC. Residues: CASSLEDRGQTQYF.

This chain connects TRBV4-1 to TRBJ1-6; the D gene is possibly TRBD1 (5 bases). Trimming shortened V by 1 base and J by 4 bases, and 11 bases separated the two germline ends. CDR1 is MGHRA, CDR2 YSYEKL, per germline. The CDR3 totals 16 residues. The CDR3 loop reads CASSQGDRVYNSPLHF. The CDR3 DNA reads TGCGCCAGCAGCCAAGGAGACAGAGTATATAATTCACCCCTCCACTTT.

This clone was found a few times. The chain employs TRBV7-6 and TRBJ2-1, with D uncertain. CDR1 and CDR2 from the germline V gene are SGHVS and FNYEAQ. The CDR3 runs to 14 residues. V gave up 5 bases and J gave up 9 bases, with 17 bases separating them. The CDR3 DNA reads TGTGCCAGCAGCCCTAGGCATAGTGTAGGTGAGCAGTTCTTC. Protein product: CASSPRHSVGEQFF.

This chain uses TRBV5-4 with TRBJ2-5, with TRBD1 matching 7 bases. The CDR3 is 13 amino acids. CDR1 is SGHNT and CDR2 is YYREEE in the germline V gene (reference sequence). Trimming at V came to 3 bases and at J to 5 bases, leaving 4 bases not matched to a gene. Here the CDR3 reads CASSSTGWETQYF. Here the CDR3 DNA reads TGTGCCAGCAGCTCGACAGGGTGGGAGACCCAGTACTTC.

The V gene is TRBV28, the J gene TRBJ1-2; TRBD1 matches 10 bases. V lost 6 bases and J lost 0; bases outside the gene matches: 10. The CDR3 spans 17 residues. In germline, CDR1 is MDHEN, CDR2 SYDVKM. CDR3 coding DNA: TGTGCCAGCAGAGTCTGGGGGACAGGGGATACTAACTATGGCTACACCTTC. Its translation: CASRVWGTGDTNYGYTF.

This clone was detected only a few times. The V gene is TRBV7-8, the J gene TRBJ2-7; the D is unclear. CDR1 and CDR2 from the germline V gene are SGHVS and FQNEAQ. With 4 bases removed from V and 4 bases from J, the gap between germline ends came to 14 bases. This CDR3 is built from 14 residues. The CDR3 loop reads CASSSPALGYEQYF. Here the CDR3 DNA reads TGTGCCAGCAGCTCCCCCGCCCTCGGGTACGAGCAGTACTTC.

The chain uses TRBV27 and TRBJ2-5; 8 bases align to TRBD2. The J segment lost 0 bases and the V segment lost 4 bases, leaving 7 bases of the junction unmatched. Germline V CDR1 and CDR2: MNHEY, SMNVEV (reference sequence). The CDR3 is 16 amino acids. This CDR3 is CASSSGGTEYQETQYF. The CDR3 DNA sequence: TGTGCCAGCAGTTCGGGGGGGACCGAGTACCAAGAGACCCAGTACTTC.

A remark on this clone: An end of the junction differs from the germline gene, which may be a read error. This chain links TRBV5-6 with TRBJ2-1, with 9 bases fitting TRBD1. This CDR3 region has 12 residues. Germline V lookup: CDR1 SGHDT, CDR2 YYEEEE. This CDR3 is CASSLSTGGRVF. The CDR3 DNA reads as TGTGCCAGCAGCTTGTCGACAGGGGGTAGAGTCTTC.

This clone was observed a single time. The genes are TRBV5-1 and TRBJ1-4; D is ambiguous. Trimming removed 6 bases at V and 0 bases at J, with 9 bases between. The germline CDR1 and CDR2 sequences are SGHRS and YFSETQ. CDR3 length: 14 residues. As DNA, the CDR3 is TGCGCCAGCAAACAAATTGCAACTAATGAAAAACTGTTTTTT. Amino acid sequence: CASKQIATNEKLFF.

V gene TRBV6-5 combines with J gene TRBJ1-1; 7 nucleotides align to TRBD1. Per the germline V gene, CDR1 is MNHEY and CDR2 is SVGAGI. Losses at the gene ends were 6 bases for V and 5 bases for J; bases not matched to a gene: 3. This CDR3 has 12 residues. CDR3 amino acids: CASSRQGTEAFF. CDR3 DNA sequence: TGTGCCAGCAGCCGACAGGGTACTGAAGCTTTCTTT.

This clone occurred once. The genes are TRBV6-1 and TRBJ1-6; tentative D call: TRBD1 (5 bases). Between the trimmed V and J ends, which lost 1 base and 8 bases, there was a span of 12 bases. CDR1 MNHNS and CDR2 SASEGT come from the germline V gene. The CDR3 covers 15 residues. The CDR3 sequence is CASSEVWGGYSPLHF. CDR3 in DNA: TGTGCCAGCAGTGAAGTGTGGGGGGGGTATTCACCCCTCCACTTT.

This clone occurred once. This chain connects TRBV11-2 to TRBJ1-5; 8 bases map to TRBD1. This CDR3 is 13 amino acids long. After removal of 5 bases from V and 6 bases from J, the junction contained 3 bases not matched to a gene. The V gene's germline CDR1 is SGHAT and CDR2 FQNNGV. The CDR3: CASSVDRAQPQHF. The CDR3 nucleotides read TGTGCCAGCAGCGTGGACAGGGCTCAGCCCCAGCATTTT.

Relative to its sample, this clone is large. This sequence joins TRBV2 and TRBJ1-2, with TRBD1 identical over 9 bases. Germline assignment: CDR1 SNHLY and CDR2 FYNNEI. Unmatched junction bases numbered 3, after V lost 4 bases and J lost 6 bases. This CDR3 comprises 13 residues. CDR3 in amino acids: CASSGGQGNGYTF. CDR3 DNA sequence: TGTGCCAGCAGTGGGGGACAGGGAAATGGCTACACCTTC.

The rearrangement links TRBV18 to TRBJ2-2, with D perhaps matching TRBD2 (6 bases). Germline-derived CDR1 and CDR2 are KGHSH and LQKENI. The CDR3 runs to 18 residues. V lost 2 bases, J lost 6 bases, and 22 bases lay in between. The CDR3 DNA is TGTGCCAGCTCACCATTAGGCTTACTGGAGGGATCGGCCGGGGAGCTGTTTTTT. It specifies CASSPLGLLEGSAGELFF.

This clone was picked up a small number of times. This chain connects TRBV6-5 to TRBJ1-1; D remains ambiguous. The CDR3 length is 13 residues. Germline CDR1 and CDR2: MNHEY and SVGAGI. The ends were cut back, 2 bases at V and 1 base at J, with 5 bases in the middle. CDR3 in amino acids: CASSYRRNTEAFF. For the CDR3, the DNA is TGTGCCAGCAGTTACCGGAGGAACACTGAAGCTTTCTTT.

By share, this clone counts as large (0.1 to 1%). V and J are TRBV6-4 and TRBJ2-3; no definite D call. Germline V lookup: CDR1 MRHNA, CDR2 SNTAGT. CDR3 length: 14 amino acids. Deletions cut 5 bases from V and 6 bases from J, with 15 bases between. For the CDR3, the DNA is TGTGCCAGCAGTATCAACGGCGACTTCGATACGCAGTATTTT. Protein: CASSINGDFDTQYF.

The chain is built from TRBV27 and TRBJ2-7; tentative D call: TRBD2 (7 bases). The germline gives CDR1 MNHEY, CDR2 SMNVEV (reference sequence). There are 17 residues in the CDR3. V lost 5 bases, J lost 4 bases, and 24 bases lay in between. The CDR3 loop reads CASSQSKGGRQGYEQYF. Here the CDR3 DNA reads TGTGCCAGCAGTCAATCTAAGGGGGGGCGCCAGGGGTACGAGCAGTACTTC.

V usage is TRBV5-1 and J usage is TRBJ2-3; 7 bases align to TRBD2. The CDR3 covers 14 residues. Looked up from germline, CDR1 is SGHRS and CDR2 is YFSETQ. The trim removed 4 bases at V and 1 base at J, leaving 3 bases unmatched. The CDR3 bases are TGCGCCAGCAGCCCTAGCGGACGCACAGATACGCAGTATTTT. Residues: CASSPSGRTDTQYF.

The sample holds a few counts of this clone. The rearrangement uses TRBV2 and TRBJ2-2; maybe TRBD2 (5 bases). The germline CDR1 and CDR2 sequences are SNHLY and FYNNEI. The V gene lost 8 bases and the J gene lost 4 bases, with 14 bases spanning the gap. This CDR3 spans 14 amino acids. The CDR3 protein is CASHERVSTGELFF. The CDR3 DNA follows: TGTGCCAGCCACGAGAGGGTATCCACCGGGGAGCTGTTTTTT.

The chain joins TRBV7-2 to TRBJ2-1, with D uncertain. CDR3 size: 14 residues. V was clipped by 1 base and J by 5 bases, with 9 bases between them. Germline loops: CDR1 SGHTA, CDR2 FQGNSA. CDR3 in DNA: TGTGCCAGCAGCTTAGGTATAGAGAACAATGAGCAGTTCTTC. It specifies CASSLGIENNEQFF.

Concerning this clone: Other DNA sequences in this sample translate to the same CDR3. The chain recombines TRBV6-1 with TRBJ1-1; D might be TRBD1 (5 bases). From germline, CDR1 is MNHNS and CDR2 SASEGT. V lost 10 bases and J 3 bases, leaving 12 bases between the germline ends. CDR3 size: 12 residues. The CDR3 bases are TGTGCCACCCCGGACATGTACACTGAAGCTTTCTTT. Translated, it gives CATPDMYTEAFF.

This clone was observed a single time. The rearrangement links TRBV19 to TRBJ2-3, with 7 bases matching TRBD1. Germline assignment: CDR1 LNHDA and CDR2 SQIVND (reference sequence). The CDR3 sequence is 15 residues long. The J segment lost 0 bases and the V segment lost 1 base, leaving 1 base of the junction unmatched. CDR3 nucleotide sequence: TGTGCCAGTAGTATAGGGACAGGCAGCACAGATACGCAGTATTTT. Translated, it gives CASSIGTGSTDTQYF.

The gene calls are TRBV9 and TRBJ1-4; weak D call: TRBD1 (5 bases). The germline gives CDR1 SGDLS, CDR2 YYNGEE. This CDR3 spans 12 amino acids. Between the trimmed V and J ends, which lost 7 bases and 7 bases, there was a span of 11 bases. CDR3 in DNA: TGTGCCAGCGGTGGGGGAGGTGAAAAACTGTTTTTT. Protein product: CASGGGGEKLFF.

V is TRBV28 and J is TRBJ2-2; 9 bases agree with TRBD1. Germline trimming cut 6 bases from V and 5 bases from J; bases unmatched to any gene: 7. The CDR3 sequence is 15 residues long. In germline, CDR1 is MDHEN, CDR2 SYDVKM. CDR3 sequence (DNA): TGTGCCAGCAGCCTCGACAGGGGGGGTACCGGGGAGCTGTTTTTT. Protein: CASSLDRGGTGELFF.

The gene calls are TRBV27 and TRBJ2-1; 10 bases align to TRBD2. With 5 bases clipped from V and 1 base from J, the junction kept 8 bases outside the gene matches. CDR1 and CDR2 from the germline V gene are MNHEY and SMNVEV (reference sequence). The CDR3 is 17 residues long. CDR3 in amino acids: CASSPPLAGLSYNEQFF. In DNA, the CDR3 is TGTGCCAGCAGTCCCCCACTAGCGGGGTTGTCCTACAATGAGCAGTTCTTC.

The CDR3 spells CSVRGQGNYEQYF. The CDR3 DNA follows: TGCAGCGTCAGGGGACAGGGGAACTACGAGCAGTACTTC. The chain combines TRBV29-1 with TRBJ2-7; 10 positions match TRBD1. The CDR3 totals 13 residues. V trimming: 6 bases; J trimming: 3 bases; junction bases outside the gene matches: 5. The germline gives CDR1 SQVTM, CDR2 ANQGSEA.

As DNA, the CDR3 is TGTGCCAGCTCACCACCGCTGACAGACACCGGGGAGCTGTTTTTT. It translates to CASSPPLTDTGELFF. The chain uses TRBV18 and TRBJ2-2, with D perhaps TRBD1 (5 bases). Germline V gene sequence: CDR1 KGHSH, CDR2 LQKENI. V was pared by 0 bases and J by 3 bases, with 8 bases between. The CDR3 runs 15 residues.

CDR3 sequence (DNA): TGTGCCAGCTCACCACGGGGAGGTGGGACCTACGAGCAGTACTTC. Protein sequence: CASSPRGGGTYEQYF. The rearrangement links TRBV18 to TRBJ2-7; maybe TRBD2 (6 bases). V was shortened by 1 base and J by 2 bases, with 12 bases between the two germline ends. Per the germline V gene, CDR1 is KGHSH and CDR2 is LQKENI. CDR3 length equals 15 residues.

CDR3 coding DNA: TGTGCCACCAGCCCTCGGGACAGGGATGGGAACACTGAAGCTTTCTTT. Encoded protein: CATSPRDRDGNTEAFF. The chain combines TRBV15 with TRBJ1-1; 9 positions agree with TRBD1. The CDR3 is 16 amino acids. The junction had 8 bases not matched to a gene; V was cut back by 5 bases and J by 1 base. Germline V gene lookup returns CDR1 LNHNV and CDR2 YYDKDF (reference sequence).

The V call is TRBV30, the J call TRBJ1-2; unclear D gene. Germline V gene data show CDR1 as GTSNPN and CDR2 as SVGIG (reference sequence). This CDR3 comprises 13 residues. V lost 2 bases and J 0 bases, leaving 7 bases between the germline ends. The CDR3 reads CAWSMRANYGYTF. In nucleotides, the CDR3 is TGTGCCTGGAGTATGCGGGCTAACTATGGCTACACCTTC.

Comments on this clone: Different DNA sequences within this sample yield the same CDR3. The chain carries TRBV11-3 and TRBJ2-5, with unresolved D. Germline V gene lookup returns CDR1 SGHNT and CDR2 YENEEA. The CDR3 has 13 amino acids. V was cut by 5 bases and J by 1 base, with 8 bases left in between. The CDR3 here is CASSLGPQETQYF. The CDR3 DNA follows: TGTGCCAGCAGCCTTGGCCCCCAAGAGACCCAGTACTTC.